This T cell receptor (beta chain) derives from a study of shared clonotypes between healthy human individuals. The V gene end was trimmed by 0 bases and the J gene end by 3 bases; junction bases not matched to a gene: 4. This CDR3 is 16 amino acids long. Germline CDR1 is SGDLS and CDR2 is YYNGEE. Naive CD8 cells lacked CD45RO, underwent positive selection for CCR7 and left out terminally differentiated effector memory CD45RA+ cells. Source study methods: From ImmunoSEQ came sequences covering only the junction and carrying no quality scores, so filtering differed. Data came from immunoSEQ multiplex PCR; TCRdb stores just in-frame clones and leaves some out. V, J and clone size derive from that table, while D and trimming were established from the DNA sequence. This table holds some 740,000 clones, over 90% found once. In this sample, this clone turned up once.

This chain uses TRBV9 with TRBJ1-3; TRBD1 matches 9 bases. The receptor was isolated from a man aged 25-45 years in good health. Sequencing input: naive CD8+ T cells sorted from blood. The CDR3 is CASSVEQGAYGNTIYF. CDR3 DNA sequence: TGTGCCAGCAGCGTAGAACAGGGGGCTTATGGAAACACCATATATTTT.